The sequence of this T cell receptor (beta chain) was determined in a study of blood T cells in healthy people across ages. About the study: There was about one barcoded beta molecule captured by template switching per two T cells. Points from the study as a whole: Total diversity from one million sequenced T cells was likely underestimated. No conclusive comparison of naive versus antigen-experienced cells was possible with unsorted PBMCs.

The donors, healthy Caucasians from Russia, were aged about 6 to 95. A J-beta primer mix and a sample-barcoded 5' primer were used in a second PCR of about 7 to 12 cycles. TCRdb redid the calling of the 5' RACE reads with MiXCR, one entry per CDR3 protein. The table has about 1,600,000 distinct CDR3 sequences, around 39% seen once. In regard to this clonotype: The antigen is unknown.

The germline V gene encodes CDR1 MNHEY and CDR2 SMNVEV (reference sequence). The CDR3 runs 16 residues. Unmatched junction bases numbered 11, after V lost 5 bases and J lost 5 bases. The receptor comes from a woman younger than 30 in good health. This rearrangement joins TRBV27 to TRBJ1-2; 10 nucleotides align to TRBD1. The sequencing sample was made of blood. The CDR3 DNA follows: TGTGCCAGCAGTAAAGCCGGGACAGGGGCTCCATATGGCTACACCTTC. It codes for CASSKAGTGAPYGYTF.